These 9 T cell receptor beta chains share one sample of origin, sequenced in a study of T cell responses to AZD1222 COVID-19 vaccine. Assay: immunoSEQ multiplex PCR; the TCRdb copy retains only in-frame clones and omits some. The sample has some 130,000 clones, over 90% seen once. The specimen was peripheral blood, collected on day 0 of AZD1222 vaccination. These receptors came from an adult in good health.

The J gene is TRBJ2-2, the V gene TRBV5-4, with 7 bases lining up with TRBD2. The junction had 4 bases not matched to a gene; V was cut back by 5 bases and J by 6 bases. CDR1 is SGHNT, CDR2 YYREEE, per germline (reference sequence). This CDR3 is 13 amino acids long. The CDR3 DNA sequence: TGTGCCAGCAGAGCTCGGGGGGCCGGGGAGCTGTTTTTT. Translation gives CASRARGAGELFF.

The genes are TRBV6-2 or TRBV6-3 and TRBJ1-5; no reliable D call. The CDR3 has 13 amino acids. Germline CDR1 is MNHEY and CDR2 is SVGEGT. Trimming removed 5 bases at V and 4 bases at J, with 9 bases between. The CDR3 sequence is CASSLDGNQPQHF. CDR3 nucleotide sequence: TGTGCCAGCAGTCTGGACGGGAATCAGCCCCAGCATTTT.

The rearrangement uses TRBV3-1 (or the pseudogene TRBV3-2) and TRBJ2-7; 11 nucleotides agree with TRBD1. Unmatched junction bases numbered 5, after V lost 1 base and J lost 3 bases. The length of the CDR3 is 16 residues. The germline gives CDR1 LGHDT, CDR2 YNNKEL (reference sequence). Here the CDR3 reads CASSQVLGTGGYEQYF. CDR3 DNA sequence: TGTGCCAGCAGCCAAGTCCTCGGGACAGGGGGCTACGAGCAGTACTTC.

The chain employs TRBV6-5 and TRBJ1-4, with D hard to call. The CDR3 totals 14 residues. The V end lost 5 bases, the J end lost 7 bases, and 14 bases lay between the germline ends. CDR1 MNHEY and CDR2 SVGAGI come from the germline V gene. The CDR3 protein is CASSTSGLGEKLFF. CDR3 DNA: TGTGCCAGCAGTACTTCAGGTTTGGGTGAAAAACTGTTTTTT.

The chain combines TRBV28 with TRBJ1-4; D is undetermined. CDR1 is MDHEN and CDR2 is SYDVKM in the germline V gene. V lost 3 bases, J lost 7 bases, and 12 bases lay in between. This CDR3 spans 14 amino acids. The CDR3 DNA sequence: TGTGCCAGCAGTTTCTCGGGGTTTCGTGAAAAACTGTTTTTT. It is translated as CASSFSGFREKLFF.

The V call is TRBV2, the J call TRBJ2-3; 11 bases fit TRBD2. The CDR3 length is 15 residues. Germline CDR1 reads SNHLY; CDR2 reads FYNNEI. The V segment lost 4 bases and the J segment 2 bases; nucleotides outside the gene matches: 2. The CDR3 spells CASSGLAGITDTQYF. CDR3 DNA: TGTGCCAGCAGTGGACTAGCGGGGATCACAGATACGCAGTATTTT.

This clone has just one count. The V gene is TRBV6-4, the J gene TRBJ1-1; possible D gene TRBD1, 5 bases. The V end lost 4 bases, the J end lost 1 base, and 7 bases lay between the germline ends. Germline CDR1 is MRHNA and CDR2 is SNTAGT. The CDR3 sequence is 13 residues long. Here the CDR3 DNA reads TGTGCCAGCAGTGCAGGGTGGAACACTGAAGCTTTCTTT. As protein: CASSAGWNTEAFF.

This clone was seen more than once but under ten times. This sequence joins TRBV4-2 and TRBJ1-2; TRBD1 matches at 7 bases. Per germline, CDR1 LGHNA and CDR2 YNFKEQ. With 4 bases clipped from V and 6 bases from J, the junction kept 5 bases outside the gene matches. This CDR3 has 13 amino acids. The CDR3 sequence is CASSLGQEDGYTF. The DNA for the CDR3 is TGTGCCAGCAGCCTTGGACAGGAGGATGGCTACACCTTC.

The CDR3 DNA follows: TGTGCCACCAGCAGGGGACAGGAGAGAAACTATGGCTACACCTTC. Protein product: CATSRGQERNYGYTF. V usage is TRBV15 and J usage is TRBJ1-2; 8 bases are shared with TRBD1. Germline trimming cut 3 bases from V and 2 bases from J; bases unmatched to any gene: 5. The CDR3 spans 15 residues. Germline V lookup: CDR1 LNHNV, CDR2 YYDKDF (reference sequence).